This T cell receptor beta chain was found in a study of blood T cell repertoires in COVID-19. Study information: The United States, Italy and Spain were the sources of the acute and convalescent COVID-19 samples. T cells, B-cell-depleted T cells, or PBMCs provided the cDNA or gDNA that served as material.

In the original processing: The authors estimated nucleated cell counts from reference gene primer amplification. Clones were sequenced by immunoSEQ multiplex PCR, and TCRdb holds only the in-frame ones, with some missing. V and J calls and clone size are those listed in that table; D and trimming were worked out from the DNA. Here the sample spans about 65,000 clones, 80% to 95% being singletons. This clone was recorded once. The sequence derives from a man between 65 and 85 years old with active COVID-19. Sequencing was done on a sample of peripheral blood.

The CDR3, as DNA: TGTGCCATCAGTGAAGCGCGGGGGGGCGGCGGGGAGCTGTTTTTT. The encoded protein is CAISEARGGGGELFF. V and J are TRBV10-3 and TRBJ2-2; 9 nucleotides line up with TRBD2. Trimming removed 3 bases from V and 7 bases from J; junction bases left unmatched: 6. Per germline, CDR1 ENHRY and CDR2 SYGVKD. The CDR3 is made up of 15 amino acids.